The 30 T cell receptor beta chains reported below all come from one sample, sequenced in a study of T cell changes during pregnancy in multiple sclerosis. Sequenced by immunoSEQ multiplex PCR; TCRdb stores in-frame clones only, minus some. The sample lists around 60,000 clones, about 89% seen once, with about 0.5% in the top ten. This sample comprised CD4+ T cells from peripheral blood mononuclear cells, obtained after pregnancy. The source of these receptors is a female donor in good health, enrolled as a control in a pregnancy study.

The V and J genes are TRBV21-1 and TRBJ2-7; TRBD2 is the table's D call and was not checked against the DNA. TRBV21-1 is a pseudogene segment. This CDR3 contains 21 residues. The CDR3 sequence is CASTQLGTGDHTSGGAYEQYF. The CDR3 DNA reads as TGTGCCAGCACCCAGCTCGGGACAGGGGACCATACTAGCGGGGGGGCCTACGAGCAGTACTTC.

This chain uses TRBV11-3 with TRBJ1-2; 9 positions agree with TRBD1. The V gene's germline CDR1 is SGHNT and CDR2 YENEEA. V trimming: 5 bases; J trimming: 4 bases; junction bases outside the gene matches: 8. The CDR3 extends over 15 amino acids. The CDR3 coding sequence is TGTGCCAGCAGCCCAGACAGGACAGGGGTCTATGGCTACACCTTC. Translation gives CASSPDRTGVYGYTF.

The chain links TRBV30 to TRBJ2-3; 8 nucleotides agree with TRBD1. Germline assignment: CDR1 GTSNPN and CDR2 SVGIG (reference sequence). This CDR3 is 11 amino acids long. Trimming cost V 2 bases and J 9 bases; bases outside gene matches: 1. CDR3 region: CAWSRTGTQYF. Here the CDR3 DNA reads TGTGCCTGGAGTAGGACAGGGACGCAGTATTTT.

The J gene is TRBJ1-5, the V gene TRBV15; possible D gene TRBD1, 5 bases. Deletions cut 0 bases from V and 6 bases from J, with 9 bases between. The germline V gene has CDR1 LNHNV and CDR2 YYDKDF (reference sequence). This CDR3 has 14 residues. CDR3 sequence reads: CATSRDLGLQPQHF. Here the CDR3 DNA reads TGTGCCACCAGCAGAGATTTGGGGCTTCAGCCCCAGCATTTT.

The rearrangement links TRBV19 to TRBJ2-7; TRBD1 might be the D (5 bases). The CDR3 loop spans 16 amino acids. Germline assignment: CDR1 LNHDA and CDR2 SQIVND (reference sequence). The V and J ends lost 4 bases and 3 bases respectively, with 19 bases between them. Here the CDR3 DNA reads TGTGCCAGTAGTACTGGGGCCCCTATAGAGAGCTACGAGCAGTACTTC. Residues: CASSTGAPIESYEQYF.

The chain recombines TRBV10-3 with TRBJ2-1, with a tentative D call TRBD1 (6 bases). Germline V gene lookup returns CDR1 ENHRY and CDR2 SYGVKD. This CDR3 spans 12 amino acids. V shed 6 bases and J shed 7 bases, with 10 bases lying between them. The CDR3: CAISTDSNEQFF. Here the CDR3 DNA reads TGTGCCATCAGCACGGACAGTAATGAGCAGTTCTTC.

The chain carries TRBV5-1 and TRBJ1-2; D might be TRBD1 (6 bases). Per the germline V gene, CDR1 is SGHRS and CDR2 is YFSETQ. The CDR3 contains 14 residues. V was trimmed by 1 base and J by 14 bases, leaving 21 bases between them. The CDR3 DNA is TGCGCCAGCAGCTTGAGAACAGGGCTTGATGTTGGGACCTTC. This gives the protein CASSLRTGLDVGTF.

The chain links TRBV6-1 to TRBJ1-5; no clear D. Between the trimmed V and J ends, which lost 6 bases and 1 base, there was a span of 10 bases. Germline V CDR1 and CDR2: MNHNS, SASEGT. The CDR3 spans 14 residues. DNA for the CDR3: TGTGCCAGCAGGTTGGGAGGAAGCAATCAGCCCCAGCATTTT. Translated, it gives CASRLGGSNQPQHF.

V usage is TRBV6-4 and J usage is TRBJ2-3; the match to TRBD1 covers 7 bases. Germline lookup yields CDR1 MRHNA and CDR2 SNTAGT. V was clipped by 2 bases and J by 5 bases; unmatched bases: 1. The CDR3 length is 13 residues. This CDR3 is CASSDTGVDTQYF. CDR3 sequence (DNA): TGTGCCAGCAGTGACACAGGGGTAGATACGCAGTATTTT.

This chain uses TRBV5-1 with TRBJ2-2; TRBD2 agrees at 7 bases. The germline V gene has CDR1 SGHRS and CDR2 YFSETQ. The V gene end was trimmed by 0 bases and the J gene end by 6 bases; junction bases not matched to a gene: 11. The length of the CDR3 is 17 residues. The CDR3 bases are TGCGCCAGCAGCTTGGGCGCGAGCGGGGCTGGCGCCGGGGAGCTGTTTTTT. It codes for CASSLGASGAGAGELFF.

The rearrangement joins TRBV4-3 to TRBJ2-5, with D unclear. The CDR3 extends over 13 amino acids. Per germline, CDR1 LGHNA and CDR2 YSLEER. Trimming pared 1 base from V and 5 bases from J, leaving 8 bases between. The DNA of the CDR3 is TGCGCCAGCAGCCAAGGCAGGTTGGAGACCCAGTACTTC. Translating gives CASSQGRLETQYF.

This sequence joins TRBV29-1 and TRBJ2-5; TRBD1 agrees at 9 bases. This CDR3 region has 13 residues. Germline V gene lookup returns CDR1 SQVTM and CDR2 ANQGSEA. Trimming at V came to 7 bases and at J to 5 bases, leaving 8 bases not matched to a gene. CDR3 sequence reads: CSARDRVDETQYF. Written as DNA, the CDR3 is TGCAGCGCCCGGGACAGGGTCGACGAGACCCAGTACTTC. The full variable domain, in which reference TRBV29-1 and TRBJ2-5 provide the parts outside the CDR3, is SAVISQKPSRDICQRGTSLTIQCQVDSQVTMMFWYRQQPGQSLTLIATANQGSEATYESGFVIDKFPISRPNLTFSTLTVSNMSPEDSSIYLCSARDRVDETQYFGPGTRLLVL.

CDR3 coding DNA: TGTGCCAGCAGCACGCGGACAGATACGCAGTATTTT. Its protein is CASSTRTDTQYF. The chain couples TRBV27 to TRBJ2-3; D not resolved. The CDR3 runs to 12 residues. V dropped 6 bases and J dropped 3 bases, with 7 bases sitting between them. The V gene's germline CDR1 is MNHEY and CDR2 SMNVEV (reference sequence).

The rearrangement joins TRBV30 to TRBJ2-7; TRBD1 matches 9 bases. The CDR3 totals 14 residues. The ends lost 2 bases at V and 1 base at J; junction bases unmatched: 3. Germline V gene data show CDR1 as GTSNPN and CDR2 as SVGIG (reference sequence). CDR3 residues: CAWSSGTGSYEQYF. DNA of the CDR3: TGTGCCTGGAGTTCCGGGACAGGGTCCTACGAGCAGTACTTC.

The chain couples TRBV6-1 to TRBJ1-2; 10 nucleotides agree with TRBD1. The V and J ends lost 10 bases and 13 bases, in that order; junction bases with no gene match: 21. The CDR3 is 15 residues long. Germline V gene data show CDR1 as MNHNS and CDR2 as SASEGT. The CDR3 sequence is CATWGPGQGPPISTF. The DNA of the CDR3 is TGTGCCACCTGGGGACCGGGACAGGGGCCCCCCATTAGCACCTTC.

The chain employs TRBV18 and TRBJ2-3; the D gene is possibly TRBD1 (6 bases). The V and J ends lost 1 base and 5 bases respectively, with 13 bases between them. CDR3 size: 15 residues. The germline CDR1 and CDR2 sequences are KGHSH and LQKENI. The CDR3 spells CASSPRQGNRDTQYF. The CDR3 DNA is TGTGCCAGCTCACCACGGCAGGGGAATAGAGATACGCAGTATTTT.

The rearrangement links TRBV5-6 to TRBJ2-4, with 8 bases identical to TRBD1. J lost 0 bases, V lost 2 bases, and 10 bases had no gene match. Germline V gene sequence: CDR1 SGHDT, CDR2 YYEEEE. The CDR3 is 18 amino acids. The CDR3, as DNA: TGTGCCAGCAGCTTCAGGGGGCGAGCCACTCTAGCCAAAAACATTCAGTACTTC. It translates to CASSFRGRATLAKNIQYF.

The chain employs TRBV5-1 and TRBJ1-4, with unresolved D. Germline V gene data show CDR1 as SGHRS and CDR2 as YFSETQ. V dropped 6 bases and J dropped 4 bases, with 10 bases sitting between them. The CDR3 is 13 amino acids. The CDR3 sequence: CASTTGINEKLFF. The CDR3 region has the DNA TGCGCCAGCACCACCGGGATTAATGAAAAACTGTTTTTT.

The chain carries TRBV19 and TRBJ1-2, with 7 bases lining up with TRBD1. From germline, CDR1 is LNHDA and CDR2 SQIVND (reference sequence). Trimming took 1 base from V and 2 from J; bases not matched to a gene: 4. The CDR3 contains 15 residues. For the CDR3, the DNA is TGTGCCAGTAGTATAGGACAGGGAGTAAACTATGGCTACACCTTC. Translation: CASSIGQGVNYGYTF. The complete variable domain, with remaining parts taken from reference TRBV19 and TRBJ1-2, reads DGGITQSPKYLFRKEGQNVTLSCEQNLNHDAMYWYRQDPGQGLRLIYYSQIVNDFQKGDIAEGYSVSREKKESFPLTVTSAQKNPTAFYLCASSIGQGVNYGYTFGSGTRLTVV.

A word on this clone: Other DNA sequences from this sample encode an identical CDR3 as well. The chain employs TRBV10-3 and TRBJ2-7; weak D call: TRBD2 (5 bases). CDR3 length: 14 residues. V was trimmed by 0 bases and J by 0 bases, leaving 6 bases between them. Germline CDR1 reads ENHRY; CDR2 reads SYGVKD. The CDR3 bases are TGTGCCATCAGTGAGTCGGGGAGCTCCTACGAGCAGTACTTC. Protein sequence: CAISESGSSYEQYF.

The chain uses TRBV10-3 and TRBJ2-7; maybe TRBD1 (5 bases). Germline CDR1 and CDR2: ENHRY and SYGVKD. The CDR3 totals 12 residues. V lost 6 bases, J lost 6 bases, and 12 bases lay in between. The CDR3 DNA reads as TGTGCCATCAGGCAGGGCCCCGGCGAGCAGTACTTC. Its translation is CAIRQGPGEQYF.

The gene calls are TRBV7-3 and TRBJ1-2; no clear D. This CDR3 spans 13 amino acids. V was clipped by 5 bases and J by 1 base, with 8 bases between them. From germline, CDR1 is SGHTA and CDR2 FQGTGA. The CDR3 loop is CASSPAVNYGYTF. The CDR3 bases are TGTGCCAGCAGCCCTGCAGTTAACTATGGCTACACCTTC.

V and J are TRBV6-6 and TRBJ1-1; D possibly corresponds to TRBD1 (5 bases). Between the trimmed V and J ends, which lost 2 bases and 11 bases, there was a span of 15 bases. CDR3 length: 13 amino acids. Germline loops: CDR1 MNHNY, CDR2 SVGAGI (reference sequence). The chain's CDR3 is CASSYPGLDVAFF. DNA of the CDR3: TGTGCCAGCAGTTACCCGGGACTTGACGTGGCTTTCTTT.

The chain joins TRBV2 to TRBJ1-5; D is uncertain. There are 15 residues in the CDR3. V was pared by 1 base and J by 6 bases, with 13 bases between. Germline loops: CDR1 SNHLY, CDR2 FYNNEI. The DNA for the CDR3 is TGTGCCAGCAGTGAAGACCGGGCCGGAGGTCAGCCCCAGCATTTT. Amino acid sequence: CASSEDRAGGQPQHF.

The V gene is TRBV13, the J gene TRBJ1-6; 10 nucleotides agree with TRBD1. Germline lookup yields CDR1 PRHDT and CDR2 FYEKMQ (reference sequence). The CDR3 is 16 residues long. The V gene end was trimmed by 5 bases and the J gene end by 10 bases; junction bases not matched to a gene: 11. CDR3 sequence: CASSPYAGTGESPLHF. CDR3 DNA: TGTGCCAGCAGCCCATATGCCGGGACAGGGGAATCACCCCTCCACTTT. The whole variable domain, filled in from reference TRBV13 and TRBJ1-6, reads AAGVIQSPRHLIKEKRETATLKCYPIPRHDTVYWYQQGPGQDPQFLISFYEKMQSDKGSIPDRFSAQQFSDYHSELNMSSLELGDSALYFCASSPYAGTGESPLHFGNGTRLTVT.

The J gene is TRBJ1-2, the V gene TRBV19; 9 positions match TRBD1. CDR3 length equals 14 residues. Germline V gene sequence: CDR1 LNHDA, CDR2 SQIVND (reference sequence). J was trimmed by 7 bases and V by 5 bases; bases with no gene match: 8. CDR3 protein: CASSGGTGTAGYTF. The CDR3 DNA is TGTGCCAGTAGTGGGGGGACAGGGACTGCTGGCTACACCTTC.

CDR3 sequence reads: CASSPDRESYNEQFF. The CDR3 coding sequence is TGTGCCAGCAGCCCTGACAGAGAATCCTACAATGAGCAGTTCTTC. The chain couples TRBV7-3 to TRBJ2-1, with a weak D call TRBD1 (5 bases). CDR3 length: 15 amino acids. Trimming stripped 5 bases from V and 1 base from J, with 12 bases between. Germline CDR1 and CDR2: SGHTA and FQGTGA.

This chain links TRBV2 with TRBJ2-1; 9 bases map to TRBD2. CDR1 SNHLY and CDR2 FYNNEI come from the germline V gene. After removal of 6 bases from V and 5 bases from J, the junction contained 5 bases not matched to a gene. This CDR3 spans 14 amino acids. CDR3 region: CASRTSGGHNEQFF. The CDR3 DNA follows: TGTGCCAGCAGGACTAGCGGTGGACACAATGAGCAGTTCTTC.

V gene TRBV5-8 combines with J gene TRBJ2-7, with 10 positions matching TRBD1. This CDR3 region has 15 residues. With V trimmed by 4 bases and J by 2 bases, 6 bases remained unmatched. Germline values: CDR1 SGHTS, CDR2 YDEGEE. CDR3 loop: CASSLGQGLTYEQYF. The CDR3 DNA reads as TGTGCCAGCAGCCTGGGACAGGGGCTAACCTACGAGCAGTACTTC.

J is TRBJ2-7 and V is TRBV5-1, with 8 bases that match TRBD1. The V gene's germline CDR1 is SGHRS and CDR2 YFSETQ. The CDR3 has 15 amino acids. With V trimmed by 4 bases and J by 2 bases, 8 bases remained unmatched. For the CDR3, the DNA is TGCGCCAGCAGCCTGGGGGGCAGGGGGCCCTACGAGCAGTACTTC. It codes for CASSLGGRGPYEQYF.